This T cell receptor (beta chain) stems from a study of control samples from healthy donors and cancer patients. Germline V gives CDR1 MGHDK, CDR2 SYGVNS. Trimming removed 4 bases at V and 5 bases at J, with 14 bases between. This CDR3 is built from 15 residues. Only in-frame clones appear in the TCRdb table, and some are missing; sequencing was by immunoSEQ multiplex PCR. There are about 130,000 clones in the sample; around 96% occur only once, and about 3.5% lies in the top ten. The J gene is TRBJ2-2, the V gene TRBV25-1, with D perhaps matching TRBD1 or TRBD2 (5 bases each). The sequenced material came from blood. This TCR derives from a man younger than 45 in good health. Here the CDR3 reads CASSVGTEDTGELFF. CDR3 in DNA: TGTGCCAGCAGTGTCGGGACGGAGGATACCGGGGAGCTGTTTTTT.